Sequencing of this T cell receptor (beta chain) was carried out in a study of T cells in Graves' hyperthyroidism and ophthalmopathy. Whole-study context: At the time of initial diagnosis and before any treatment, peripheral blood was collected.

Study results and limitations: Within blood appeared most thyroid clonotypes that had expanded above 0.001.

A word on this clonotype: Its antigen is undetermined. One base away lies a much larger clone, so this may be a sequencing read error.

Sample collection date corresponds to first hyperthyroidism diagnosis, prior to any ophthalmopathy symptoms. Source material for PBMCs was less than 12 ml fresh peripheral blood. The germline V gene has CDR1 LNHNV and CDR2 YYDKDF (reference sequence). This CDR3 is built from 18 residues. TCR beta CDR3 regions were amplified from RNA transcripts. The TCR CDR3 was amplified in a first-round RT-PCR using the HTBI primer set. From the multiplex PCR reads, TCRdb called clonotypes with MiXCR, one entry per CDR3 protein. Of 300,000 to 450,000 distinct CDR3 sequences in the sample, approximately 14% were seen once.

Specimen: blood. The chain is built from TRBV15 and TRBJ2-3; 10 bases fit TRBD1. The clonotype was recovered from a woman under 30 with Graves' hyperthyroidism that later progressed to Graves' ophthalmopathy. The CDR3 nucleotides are TGTGCCACCAGCAGAGATAGGCGTGACAGGGGGCGCACAGATGCGCAGTATTTT. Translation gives CATSRDRRDRGRTDAQYF.